Listed below are T cell receptor beta chains from one sample, sequenced in a study of blood T cell repertoires in COVID-19. The method was immunoSEQ multiplex PCR; TCRdb's version includes in-frame clones alone and lacks a portion of them. The sample contains 650,000 to 800,000 clones, around 89% of which appear only once. Material: peripheral blood. The receptors were sampled from a woman between 18 and 30 years old with acute or convalescent COVID-19. CDR3s leave out the opening cysteine and the closing phenylalanine or tryptophan. Fields, in order: V gene, clone size, J gene, CDR3 protein. Clone sizes are given selectively: once, few, many, or a class where the clone is expanded.

V gene: TRBV3-1/TRBV3-2; clone size: .; J gene: TRBJ1-1; CDR3 protein: ASSPQQGSTEAF
V gene: TRBV27; clone size: .; J gene: TRBJ1-3; CDR3 protein: ASGTVSGNTIY
V gene: TRBV7-9; clone size: .; J gene: TRBJ1-3; CDR3 protein: ASSFPDRGGNTIY
V gene: TRBV18; clone size: .; J gene: TRBJ1-4; CDR3 protein: ASSPRPGHENEKLF
V gene: TRBV4-1; clone size: .; J gene: TRBJ1-2; CDR3 protein: ASTPMRVGNYGYT
V gene: TRBV7-9; clone size: .; J gene: TRBJ1-1; CDR3 protein: ASSLRGQDTEAF
V gene: TRBV27; clone size: .; J gene: TRBJ1-2; CDR3 protein: ASSSGRGGDYGYT
V gene: TRBV25-1; clone size: .; J gene: TRBJ1-5; CDR3 protein: ASGPLLSNQPQH
V gene: TRBV7-2; clone size: .; J gene: TRBJ2-1; CDR3 protein: ASSLGTSGYNEQF
V gene: TRBV30; clone size: .; J gene: TRBJ2-7; CDR3 protein: AWSALTYEQY
V gene: TRBV4-2; clone size: .; J gene: TRBJ2-1; CDR3 protein: ASSQEPAGGPSDEQF
V gene: TRBV9; clone size: .; J gene: TRBJ1-3; CDR3 protein: ASSVDPGGNTIY
V gene: TRBV11-1; clone size: few; J gene: TRBJ2-7; CDR3 protein: ASSPKVAGTYEQY
V gene: TRBV7-2; clone size: .; J gene: TRBJ2-1; CDR3 protein: ASSLAANSYNEQF
V gene: TRBV5-1; clone size: .; J gene: TRBJ1-1; CDR3 protein: ASSFNRLNTEAF
V gene: TRBV23-1; clone size: .; J gene: TRBJ1-6; CDR3 protein: ASSPSGQALH